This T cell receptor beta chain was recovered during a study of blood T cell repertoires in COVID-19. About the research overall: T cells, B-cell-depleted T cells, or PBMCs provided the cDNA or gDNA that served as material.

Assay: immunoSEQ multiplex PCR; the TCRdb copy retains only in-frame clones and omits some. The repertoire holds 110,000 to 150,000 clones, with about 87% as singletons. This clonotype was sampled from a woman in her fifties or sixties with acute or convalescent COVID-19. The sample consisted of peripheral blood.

CDR3 coding DNA: TGTGCTAGTGGTTTTCTCCCTAGCGTCACAGATACGCAGTATTTT. Protein product: CASGFLPSVTDTQYF. The chain is built from TRBV12-5 and TRBJ2-3; TRBD2 might be the D (6 bases). The CDR3 runs 15 residues. Germline loops: CDR1 LGHNT, CDR2 FRNRAP. The V gene lost 3 bases and the J gene lost 2 bases, with 12 bases spanning the gap. The full variable domain, in which reference TRBV12-5 and TRBJ2-3 provide the parts outside the CDR3, is DARVTQTPRHKVTEMGQEVTMRCQPILGHNTVFWYRQTMMQGLELLAYFRNRAPLDDSGMPKDRFSAEMPDATLATLKIQPSEPRDSAVYFCASGFLPSVTDTQYFGPGTRLTVL.